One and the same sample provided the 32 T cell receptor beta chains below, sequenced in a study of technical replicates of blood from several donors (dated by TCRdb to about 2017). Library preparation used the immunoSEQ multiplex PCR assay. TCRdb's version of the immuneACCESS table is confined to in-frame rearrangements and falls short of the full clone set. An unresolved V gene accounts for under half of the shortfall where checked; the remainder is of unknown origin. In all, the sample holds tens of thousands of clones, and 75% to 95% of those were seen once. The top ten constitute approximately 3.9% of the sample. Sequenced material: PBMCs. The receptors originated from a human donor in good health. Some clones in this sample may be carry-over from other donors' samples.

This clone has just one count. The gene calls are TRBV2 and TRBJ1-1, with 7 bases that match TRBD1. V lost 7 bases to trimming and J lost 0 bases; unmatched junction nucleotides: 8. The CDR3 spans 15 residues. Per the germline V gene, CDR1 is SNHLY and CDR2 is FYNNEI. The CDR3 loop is CASIWDRFLNTEAFF. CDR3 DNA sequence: TGTGCCAGCATATGGGACAGATTTCTGAACACTGAAGCTTTCTTT. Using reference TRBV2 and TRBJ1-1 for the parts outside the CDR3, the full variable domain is EPEVTQTPSHQVTQMGQEVILRCVPISNHLYFYWYRQILGQKVEFLVSFYNNEISEKSEIFDDQFSVERPDGSNFTLKIRSTKLEDSAMYFCASIWDRFLNTEAFFGQGTRLTVV.

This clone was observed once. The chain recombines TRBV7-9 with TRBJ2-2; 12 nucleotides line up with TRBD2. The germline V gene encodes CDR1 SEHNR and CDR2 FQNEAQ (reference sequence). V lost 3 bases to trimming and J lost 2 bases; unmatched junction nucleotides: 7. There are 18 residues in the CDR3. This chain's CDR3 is CASSFIMGLAGNTGELFF. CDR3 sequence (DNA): TGTGCCAGCAGCTTCATTATGGGACTAGCGGGCAACACCGGGGAGCTGTTTTTT.

The CDR3 nucleotides read TGTGCCAGCAGCCCCCGGGGGGCGCCTGGAAACACCATATATTTT. This translates into CASSPRGAPGNTIYF. V and J are TRBV6-5 and TRBJ1-3; D may be TRBD1 (6 bases). There are 15 residues in the CDR3. Trimming took 6 bases from V and 2 from J, leaving 14 bases between them. Germline-derived CDR1 and CDR2 are MNHEY and SVGAGI.

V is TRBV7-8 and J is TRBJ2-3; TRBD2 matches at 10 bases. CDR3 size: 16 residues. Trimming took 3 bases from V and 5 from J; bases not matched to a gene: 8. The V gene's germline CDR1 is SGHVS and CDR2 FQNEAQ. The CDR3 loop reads CASSFRAGGRVDTQYF. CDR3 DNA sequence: TGTGCCAGCAGCTTCCGAGCGGGAGGGAGGGTAGATACGCAGTATTTT. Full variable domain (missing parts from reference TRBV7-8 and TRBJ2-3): GAGVSQSPRYKVAKRGQDVALRCDPISGHVSLFWYQQALGQGPEFLTYFQNEAQLDKSGLPSDRFFAERPEGSVSTLKIQRTQQEDSAVYLCASSFRAGGRVDTQYFGPGTRLTVL.

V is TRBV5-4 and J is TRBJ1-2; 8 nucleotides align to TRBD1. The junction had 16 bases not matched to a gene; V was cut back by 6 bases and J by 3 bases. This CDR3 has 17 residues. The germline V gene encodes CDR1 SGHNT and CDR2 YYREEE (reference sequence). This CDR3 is CASNPGGGRGLHYGYTF. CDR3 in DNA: TGTGCCAGCAACCCGGGAGGTGGCAGGGGGCTTCACTATGGCTACACCTTC.

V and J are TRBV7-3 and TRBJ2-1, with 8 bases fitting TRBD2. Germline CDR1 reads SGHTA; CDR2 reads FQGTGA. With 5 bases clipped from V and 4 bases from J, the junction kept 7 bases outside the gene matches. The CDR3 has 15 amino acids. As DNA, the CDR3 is TGTGCCAGCAGCCCAGGCGCGGGGGGTTACAATGAGCAGTTCTTC. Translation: CASSPGAGGYNEQFF.

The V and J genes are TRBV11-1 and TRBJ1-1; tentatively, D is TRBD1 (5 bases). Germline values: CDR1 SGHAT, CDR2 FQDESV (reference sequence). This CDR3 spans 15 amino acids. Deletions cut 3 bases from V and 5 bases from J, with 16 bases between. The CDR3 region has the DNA TGTGCCAGCAGCTTTGCCTCAGGGTCTCGGACTGAAGCTTTCTTT. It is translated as CASSFASGSRTEAFF.

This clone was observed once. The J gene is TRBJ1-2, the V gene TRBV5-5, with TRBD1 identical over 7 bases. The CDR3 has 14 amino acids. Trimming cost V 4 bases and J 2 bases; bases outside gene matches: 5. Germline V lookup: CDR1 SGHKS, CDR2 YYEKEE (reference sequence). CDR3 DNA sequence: TGTGCCAGCAGCCCCACGGGACAGAACTATGGCTACACCTTC. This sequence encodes CASSPTGQNYGYTF.

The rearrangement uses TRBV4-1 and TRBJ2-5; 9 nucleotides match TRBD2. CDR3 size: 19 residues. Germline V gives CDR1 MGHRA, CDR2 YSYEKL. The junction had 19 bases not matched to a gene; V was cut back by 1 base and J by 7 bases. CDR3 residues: CASSQGLGIAGASRGTQYF. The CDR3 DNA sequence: TGCGCCAGCAGCCAAGGCCTAGGGATAGCGGGGGCCTCGAGGGGGACCCAGTACTTC.

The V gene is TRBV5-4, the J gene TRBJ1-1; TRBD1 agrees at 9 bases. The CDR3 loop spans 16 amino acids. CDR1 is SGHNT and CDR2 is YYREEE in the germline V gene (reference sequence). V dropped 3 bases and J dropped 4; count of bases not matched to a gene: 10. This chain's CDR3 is CASSSGGGQGGTEAFF. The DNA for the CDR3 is TGTGCCAGCAGCTCGGGGGGGGGACAGGGTGGCACTGAAGCTTTCTTT. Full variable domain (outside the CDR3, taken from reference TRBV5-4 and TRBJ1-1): ETGVTQSPTHLIKTRGQQVTLRCSSQSGHNTVSWYQQALGQGPQFIFQYYREEENGRGNFPPRFSGLQFPNYSSELNVNALELDDSALYLCASSSGGGQGGTEAFFGQGTRLTVV.

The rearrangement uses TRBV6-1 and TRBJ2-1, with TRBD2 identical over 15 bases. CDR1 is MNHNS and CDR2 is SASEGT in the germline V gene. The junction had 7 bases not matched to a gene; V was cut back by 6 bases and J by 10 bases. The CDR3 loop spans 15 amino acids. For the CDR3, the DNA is TGTGCCAGCAGGCCGGGACTAGCGGGGGGCTCCGAGCAGTTCTTC. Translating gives CASRPGLAGGSEQFF.

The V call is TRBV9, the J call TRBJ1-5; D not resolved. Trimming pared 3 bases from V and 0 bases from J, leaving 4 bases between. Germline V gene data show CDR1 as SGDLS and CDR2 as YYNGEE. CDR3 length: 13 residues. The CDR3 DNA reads TGTGCCAGCAGCGCAGATAGCAATCAGCCCCAGCATTTT. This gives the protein CASSADSNQPQHF.

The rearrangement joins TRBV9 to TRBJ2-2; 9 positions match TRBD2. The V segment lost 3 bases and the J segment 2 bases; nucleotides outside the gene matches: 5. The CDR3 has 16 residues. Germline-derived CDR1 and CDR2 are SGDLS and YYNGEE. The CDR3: CASSEFSGSNTGELFF. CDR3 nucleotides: TGTGCCAGCAGCGAATTTAGCGGGAGCAACACCGGGGAGCTGTTTTTT.

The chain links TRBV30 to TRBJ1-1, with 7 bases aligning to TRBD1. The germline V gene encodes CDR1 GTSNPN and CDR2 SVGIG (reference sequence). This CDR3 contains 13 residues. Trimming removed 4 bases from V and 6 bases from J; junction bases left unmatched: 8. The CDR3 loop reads CAWNRGGVSEAFF. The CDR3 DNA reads TGTGCCTGGAACAGGGGTGGAGTGTCTGAAGCTTTCTTT.

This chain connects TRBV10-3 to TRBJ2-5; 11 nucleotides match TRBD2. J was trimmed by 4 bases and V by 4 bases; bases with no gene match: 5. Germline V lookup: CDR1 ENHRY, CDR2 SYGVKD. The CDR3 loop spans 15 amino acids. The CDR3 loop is CAISVTSGARETQYF. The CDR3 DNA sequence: TGTGCCATCAGTGTGACTAGCGGGGCCAGAGAGACCCAGTACTTC.

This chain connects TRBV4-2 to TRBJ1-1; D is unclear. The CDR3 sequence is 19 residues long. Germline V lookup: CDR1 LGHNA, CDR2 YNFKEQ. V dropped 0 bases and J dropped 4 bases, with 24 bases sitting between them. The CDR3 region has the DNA TGTGCCAGCAGCCAAGAAAACGGGGTGTCGGGGAAGAAGAGCACTGAAGCTTTCTTT. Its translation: CASSQENGVSGKKSTEAFF.

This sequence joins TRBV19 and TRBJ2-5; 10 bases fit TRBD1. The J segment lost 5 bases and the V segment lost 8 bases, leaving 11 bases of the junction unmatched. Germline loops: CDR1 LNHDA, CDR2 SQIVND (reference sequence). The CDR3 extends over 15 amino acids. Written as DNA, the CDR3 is TGTGCCAGTGCTCCGGGACAGGGGAGGCTGGAGACCCAGTACTTC. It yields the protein CASAPGQGRLETQYF.

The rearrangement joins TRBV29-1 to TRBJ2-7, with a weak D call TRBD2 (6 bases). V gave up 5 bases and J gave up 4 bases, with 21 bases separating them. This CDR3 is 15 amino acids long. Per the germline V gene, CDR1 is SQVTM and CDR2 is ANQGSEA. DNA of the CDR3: TGCAGCGTTACCGTCGCGGAGGGCCACTCTTACGAGCAGTACTTC. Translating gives CSVTVAEGHSYEQYF.

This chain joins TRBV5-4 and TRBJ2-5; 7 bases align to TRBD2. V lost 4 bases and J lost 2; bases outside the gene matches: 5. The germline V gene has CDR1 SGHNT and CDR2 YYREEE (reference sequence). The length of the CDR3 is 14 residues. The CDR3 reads CASSVGTTQETQYF. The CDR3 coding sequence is TGTGCCAGCAGCGTCGGGACTACACAAGAGACCCAGTACTTC.

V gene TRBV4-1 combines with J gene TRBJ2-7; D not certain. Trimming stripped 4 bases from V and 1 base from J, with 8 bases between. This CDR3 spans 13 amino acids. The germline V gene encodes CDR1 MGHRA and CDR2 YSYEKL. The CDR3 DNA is TGCGCCAGCAGCCGGGCAACTTCCTACGAGCAGTACTTC. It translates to CASSRATSYEQYF.

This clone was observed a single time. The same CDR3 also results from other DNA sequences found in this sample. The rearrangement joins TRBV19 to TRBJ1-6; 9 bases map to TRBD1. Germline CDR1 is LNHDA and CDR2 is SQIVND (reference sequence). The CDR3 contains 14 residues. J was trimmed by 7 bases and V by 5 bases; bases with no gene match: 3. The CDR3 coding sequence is TGTGCCAGTAGTCGTACAGGGGGCAATTCACCCCTCCACTTT. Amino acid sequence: CASSRTGGNSPLHF.

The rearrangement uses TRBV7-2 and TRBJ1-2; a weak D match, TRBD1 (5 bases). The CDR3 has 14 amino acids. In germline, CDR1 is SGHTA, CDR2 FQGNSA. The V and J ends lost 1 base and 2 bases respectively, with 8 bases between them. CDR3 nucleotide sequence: TGTGCCAGCAGCTTAGACCGGGGGAACTATGGCTACACCTTC. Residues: CASSLDRGNYGYTF.

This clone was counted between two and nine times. This chain's CDR3 is CASSGSGGEQFF. CDR3 DNA: TGTGCCAGCAGCGGTTCCGGGGGTGAGCAGTTCTTC. The chain is built from TRBV7-9 and TRBJ2-1; a possible D gene is TRBD2 (6 bases). The CDR3 sequence is 12 residues long. Deletions cut 5 bases from V and 9 bases from J, with 11 bases between. Germline CDR1 SEHNR, CDR2 FQNEAQ (reference sequence).

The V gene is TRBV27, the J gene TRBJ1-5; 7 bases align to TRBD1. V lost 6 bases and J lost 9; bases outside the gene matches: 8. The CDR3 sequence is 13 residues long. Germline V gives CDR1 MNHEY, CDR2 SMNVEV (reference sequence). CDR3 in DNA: TGTGCCAGCAGCCTGACAGGGTTTGCGCCCCAGCATTTT. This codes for CASSLTGFAPQHF.

The CDR3 loop reads CASSDRPYYGYTF. CDR3 coding DNA: TGTGCCAGCAGCGACAGGCCTTACTATGGCTACACCTTC. The chain couples TRBV7-2 to TRBJ1-2; a weak D match, TRBD1 (6 bases). Deletions cut 5 bases from V and 3 bases from J, with 10 bases between. Germline V CDR1 and CDR2: SGHTA, FQGNSA. The CDR3 runs to 13 residues. The full variable domain, in which reference TRBV7-2 and TRBJ1-2 provide the parts outside the CDR3, is GAGVSQSPSNKVTEKGKDVELRCDPISGHTALYWYRQSLGQGLEFLIYFQGNSAPDKSGLPSDRFSAERTGGSVSTLTIQRTQQEDSAVYLCASSDRPYYGYTFGSGTRLTVV.

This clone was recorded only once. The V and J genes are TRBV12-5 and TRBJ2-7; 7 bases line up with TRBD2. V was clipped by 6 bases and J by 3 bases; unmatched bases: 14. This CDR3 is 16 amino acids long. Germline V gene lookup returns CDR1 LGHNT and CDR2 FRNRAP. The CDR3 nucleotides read TGTGCTAGTGGAACCAGCCCAAGCGGGGCTCACTACGAGCAGTACTTC. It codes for CASGTSPSGAHYEQYF. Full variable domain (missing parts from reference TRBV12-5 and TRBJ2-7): DARVTQTPRHKVTEMGQEVTMRCQPILGHNTVFWYRQTMMQGLELLAYFRNRAPLDDSGMPKDRFSAEMPDATLATLKIQPSEPRDSAVYFCASGTSPSGAHYEQYFGPGTRLTVT.

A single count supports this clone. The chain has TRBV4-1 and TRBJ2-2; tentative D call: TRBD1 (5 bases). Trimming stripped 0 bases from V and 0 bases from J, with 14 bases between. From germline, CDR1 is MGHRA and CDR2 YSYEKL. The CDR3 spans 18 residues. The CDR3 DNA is TGCGCCAGCAGCCAAGATCTCTGGCAGGGAACGAACACCGGGGAGCTGTTTTTT. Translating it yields CASSQDLWQGTNTGELFF.

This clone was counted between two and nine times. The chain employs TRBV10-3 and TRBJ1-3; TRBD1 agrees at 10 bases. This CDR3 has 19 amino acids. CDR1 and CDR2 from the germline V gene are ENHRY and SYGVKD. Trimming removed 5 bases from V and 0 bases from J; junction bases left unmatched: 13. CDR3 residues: CAISSTFGTGVSSGNTIYF. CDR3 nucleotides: TGTGCCATCAGTAGCACCTTTGGGACAGGGGTGTCCTCTGGAAACACCATATATTTT.

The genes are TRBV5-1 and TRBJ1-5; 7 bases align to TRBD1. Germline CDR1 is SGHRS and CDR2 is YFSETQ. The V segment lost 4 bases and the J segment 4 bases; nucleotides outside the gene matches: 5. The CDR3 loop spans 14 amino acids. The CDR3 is CASSVGGPNQPQHF. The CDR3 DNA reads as TGCGCCAGCAGCGTAGGGGGCCCTAATCAGCCCCAGCATTTT. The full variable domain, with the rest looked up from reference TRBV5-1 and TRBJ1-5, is KAGVTQTPRYLIKTRGQQVTLSCSPISGHRSVSWYQQTPGQGLQFLFEYFSETQRNKGNFPGRFSGRQFSNSRSEMNVSTLELGDSALYLCASSVGGPNQPQHFGDGTRLSIL.

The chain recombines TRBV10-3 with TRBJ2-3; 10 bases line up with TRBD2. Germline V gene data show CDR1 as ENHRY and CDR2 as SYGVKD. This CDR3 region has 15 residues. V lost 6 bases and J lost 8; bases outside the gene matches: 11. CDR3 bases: TGTGCCATCAGCCAAAGCGGGAGGGCCTTGGGTACGCAGTATTTT. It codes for CAISQSGRALGTQYF.

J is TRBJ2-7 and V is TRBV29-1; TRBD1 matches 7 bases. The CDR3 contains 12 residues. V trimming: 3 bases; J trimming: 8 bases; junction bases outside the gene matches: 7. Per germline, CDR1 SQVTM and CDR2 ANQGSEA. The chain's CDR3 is CSVEPRQGQQYF. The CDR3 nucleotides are TGCAGCGTTGAGCCGAGACAGGGACAGCAGTACTTC.

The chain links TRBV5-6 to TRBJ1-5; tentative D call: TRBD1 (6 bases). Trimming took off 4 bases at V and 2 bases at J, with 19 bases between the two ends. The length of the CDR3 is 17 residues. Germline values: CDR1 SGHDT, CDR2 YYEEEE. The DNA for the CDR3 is TGTGCCAGCAGCGTGCGGACAGCTTGGGTGGGCAATCAGCCCCAGCATTTT. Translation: CASSVRTAWVGNQPQHF. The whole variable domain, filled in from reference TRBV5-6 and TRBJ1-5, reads DAGVTQSPTHLIKTRGQQVTLRCSPKSGHDTVSWYQQALGQGPQFIFQYYEEEERQRGNFPDRFSGHQFPNYSSELNVNALLLGDSALYLCASSVRTAWVGNQPQHFGDGTRLSIL.